Shown below are 9 T cell receptor beta chains from a single sample sequenced in a study of cytomegalovirus exposure and HLA in healthy donors. The PCR was carried out with 60 Vbeta primers and 13 Jbeta primers. TCRdb keeps only in-frame clones here, not all; method: immunoSEQ multiplex PCR. The table has roughly 170,000 clones, 75% to 85% seen once. What was sequenced was PBMCs. These receptors originate from a girl aged 2 to 10 in good health and CMV-seropositive.

This clone was counted between two and nine times. The CDR3 DNA reads TGTGCCAGCAGCCGCTCCTGGGTAGGAGGTAGCAATCAGCCCCAGCATTTT. This sequence encodes CASSRSWVGGSNQPQHF. The gene calls are TRBV7-8 and TRBJ1-5; no clear D gene. Germline-derived CDR1 and CDR2 are SGHVS and FQNEAQ. The V end lost 5 bases, the J end lost 0 bases, and 17 bases lay between the germline ends. The CDR3 contains 17 residues. Looking up the rest from reference TRBV7-8 and TRBJ1-5 gives the full variable domain: GAGVSQSPRYKVAKRGQDVALRCDPISGHVSLFWYQQALGQGPEFLTYFQNEAQLDKSGLPSDRFFAERPEGSVSTLKIQRTQQEDSAVYLCASSRSWVGGSNQPQHFGDGTRLSIL.

As to this clone: The CDR3 does not close with the conserved phenylalanine or tryptophan, likely indicating a read error. The rearrangement links TRBV7-6 to TRBJ2-3, with D possibly TRBD2 on 6 matching bases. V was shortened by 1 base and J by 6 bases, with 8 bases between the two germline ends. Germline CDR1 and CDR2: SGHVS and FNYEAQ. The CDR3 is 13 residues long. Written as DNA, the CDR3 is TGTGCCAGCAGCTTAGGTCGGGGGGATACGCAGTATGTT. Amino acids: CASSLGRGDTQYV.

The chain employs TRBV19 and TRBJ1-5; 7 nucleotides match TRBD1. The J segment lost 0 bases and the V segment lost 8 bases, leaving 7 bases of the junction unmatched. CDR1 and CDR2 (germline): LNHDA, SQIVND (reference sequence). The CDR3 covers 15 residues. As DNA, the CDR3 is TGTGCCAGTTCGGGACAGAGTTATAGCAATCAGCCCCAGCATTTT. Translating gives CASSGQSYSNQPQHF. Using reference TRBV19 and TRBJ1-5 for the parts outside the CDR3, the full variable domain is DGGITQSPKYLFRKEGQNVTLSCEQNLNHDAMYWYRQDPGQGLRLIYYSQIVNDFQKGDIAEGYSVSREKKESFPLTVTSAQKNPTAFYLCASSGQSYSNQPQHFGDGTRLSIL.

On this clone: Other DNA sequences in this sample translate to the same CDR3. The chain carries TRBV27 and TRBJ2-7; TRBD2 is a possible D gene (5 bases). V lost 2 bases, J lost 3 bases, and 8 bases lay in between. This CDR3 contains 13 residues. CDR1 is MNHEY, CDR2 SMNVEV, per germline (reference sequence). The CDR3, as DNA: TGTGCCAGCAGTTTACGAGGAGGCTACGAGCAGTACTTC. Protein sequence: CASSLRGGYEQYF.

The chain recombines TRBV11-2 with TRBJ2-5; D unclear. Trimming took off 7 bases at V and 5 bases at J, with 11 bases between the two ends. Germline V gene sequence: CDR1 SGHAT, CDR2 FQNNGV. The CDR3 loop spans 12 amino acids. In DNA form, the CDR3 reads TGTGCCAGCAACAGTCCAAGGGAGACCCAGTACTTC. This sequence encodes CASNSPRETQYF.

This chain joins TRBV19 and TRBJ2-1, with 8 bases that match TRBD1. The CDR3 has 15 residues. V lost 3 bases to trimming and J lost 7 bases; unmatched junction nucleotides: 8. Germline V lookup: CDR1 LNHDA, CDR2 SQIVND (reference sequence). The chain's CDR3 is CASSIVRTGFNEQFF. In DNA, the CDR3 is TGTGCCAGTAGTATCGTCAGGACAGGGTTTAATGAGCAGTTCTTC.

The chain combines TRBV7-2 with TRBJ1-2; no clear D gene. The germline V and J ends were trimmed by 1 base and 6 bases, with 15 bases remaining between them. CDR1 and CDR2 (germline): SGHTA, FQGNSA. This CDR3 comprises 15 residues. The CDR3 here is CASSLDQVILNGYTF. For the CDR3, the DNA is TGTGCCAGCAGCTTAGATCAGGTGATTCTAAATGGCTACACCTTC.

The genes are TRBV19 and TRBJ2-7; 8 bases map to TRBD2. V lost 10 bases and J lost 2; bases outside the gene matches: 7. CDR1 is LNHDA and CDR2 is SQIVND in the germline V gene (reference sequence). The CDR3 is 13 amino acids. The CDR3 DNA follows: TGTGCCACCGGGGGGGCAGCTCCCTACGAGCAGTACTTC. Translated, it gives CATGGAAPYEQYF.

The chain recombines TRBV9 with TRBJ2-1; 8 nucleotides agree with TRBD1. The CDR3 totals 15 residues. The germline V gene encodes CDR1 SGDLS and CDR2 YYNGEE. Trimming cost V 4 bases and J 8 bases; bases outside gene matches: 11. In DNA form, the CDR3 reads TGTGCCAGCAGCATTCGACAGGGGATATCGGATGAGCAGTTCTTC. Residues: CASSIRQGISDEQFF.